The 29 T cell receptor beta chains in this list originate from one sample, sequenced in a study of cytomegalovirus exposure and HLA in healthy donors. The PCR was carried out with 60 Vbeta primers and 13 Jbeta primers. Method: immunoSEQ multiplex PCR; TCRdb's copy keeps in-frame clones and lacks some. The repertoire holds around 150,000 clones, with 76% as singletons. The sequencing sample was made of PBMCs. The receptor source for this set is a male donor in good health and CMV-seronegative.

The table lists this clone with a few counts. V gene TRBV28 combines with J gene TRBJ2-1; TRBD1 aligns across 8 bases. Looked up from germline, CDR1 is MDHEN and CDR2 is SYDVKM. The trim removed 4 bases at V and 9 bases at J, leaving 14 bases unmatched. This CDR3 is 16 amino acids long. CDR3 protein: CASSSPTGGRAVEQFF. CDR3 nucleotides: TGTGCCAGCAGTTCGCCTACAGGGGGGAGAGCGGTTGAGCAGTTCTTC.

In DNA, the CDR3 is TGTGCCAGCTCATTACAGGGGGCTGAGACCCAGTACTTC. Amino acids: CASSLQGAETQYF. The chain is built from TRBV18 and TRBJ2-5, with 9 nucleotides matching TRBD1. This CDR3 is built from 13 residues. V lost 5 bases and J lost 5; bases outside the gene matches: 3. Germline lookup yields CDR1 KGHSH and CDR2 LQKENI.

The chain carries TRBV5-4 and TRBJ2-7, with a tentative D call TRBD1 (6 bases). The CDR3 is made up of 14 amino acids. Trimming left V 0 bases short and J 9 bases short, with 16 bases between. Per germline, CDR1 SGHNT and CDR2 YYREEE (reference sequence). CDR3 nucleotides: TGTGCCAGCAGCTTGGATCCAGGGGAAGGGGGGCAGTACTTC. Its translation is CASSLDPGEGGQYF.

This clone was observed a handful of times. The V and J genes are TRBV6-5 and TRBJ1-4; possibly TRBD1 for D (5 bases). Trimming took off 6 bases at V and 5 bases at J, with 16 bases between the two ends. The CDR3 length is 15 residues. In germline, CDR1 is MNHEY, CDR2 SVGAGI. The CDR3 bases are TGTGCCAGCAGCCCCCCCGAGTCAGGGAATGAAAAACTGTTTTTT. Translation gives CASSPPESGNEKLFF.

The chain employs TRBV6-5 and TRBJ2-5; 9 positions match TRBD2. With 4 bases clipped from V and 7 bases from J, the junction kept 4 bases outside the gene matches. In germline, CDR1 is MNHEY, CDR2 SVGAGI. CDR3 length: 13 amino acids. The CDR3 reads CASSSGLAGTQYF. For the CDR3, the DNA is TGTGCCAGCAGTTCGGGACTAGCTGGGACCCAGTACTTC.

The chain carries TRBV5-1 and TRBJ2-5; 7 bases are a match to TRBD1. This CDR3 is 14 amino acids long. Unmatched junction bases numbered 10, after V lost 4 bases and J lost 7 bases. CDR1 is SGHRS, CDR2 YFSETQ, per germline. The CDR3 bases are TGCGCCAGCAGCCTATCGACAGGGACAAGGACCCAGTACTTC. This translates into CASSLSTGTRTQYF.

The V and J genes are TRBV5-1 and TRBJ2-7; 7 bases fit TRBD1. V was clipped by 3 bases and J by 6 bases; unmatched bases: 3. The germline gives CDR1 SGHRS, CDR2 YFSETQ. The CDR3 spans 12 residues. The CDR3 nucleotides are TGCGCCAGCAGCTCGGGACAGAGCGAGCAGTACTTC. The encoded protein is CASSSGQSEQYF.

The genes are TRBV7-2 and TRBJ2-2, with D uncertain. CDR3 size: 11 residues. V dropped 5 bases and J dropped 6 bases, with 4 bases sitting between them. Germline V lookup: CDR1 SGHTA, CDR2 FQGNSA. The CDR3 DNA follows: TGTGCCAGCAGCCTACCCGGGGAGCTGTTTTTT. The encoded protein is CASSLPGELFF.

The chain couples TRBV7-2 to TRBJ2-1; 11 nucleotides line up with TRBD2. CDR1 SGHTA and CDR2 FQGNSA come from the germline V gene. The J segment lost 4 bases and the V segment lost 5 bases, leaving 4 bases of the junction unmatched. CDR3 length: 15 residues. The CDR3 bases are TGTGCCAGCAGCCTGACTAGCGGGGAATACAATGAGCAGTTCTTC. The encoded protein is CASSLTSGEYNEQFF.

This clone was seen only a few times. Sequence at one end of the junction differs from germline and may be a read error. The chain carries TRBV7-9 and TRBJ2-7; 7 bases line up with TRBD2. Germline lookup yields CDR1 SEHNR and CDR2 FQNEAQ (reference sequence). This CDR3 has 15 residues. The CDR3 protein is CSSSGLGGNLHEQYF. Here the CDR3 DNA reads TGTTCCAGCAGCGGTTTGGGGGGGAACCTTCACGAGCAGTACTTC.

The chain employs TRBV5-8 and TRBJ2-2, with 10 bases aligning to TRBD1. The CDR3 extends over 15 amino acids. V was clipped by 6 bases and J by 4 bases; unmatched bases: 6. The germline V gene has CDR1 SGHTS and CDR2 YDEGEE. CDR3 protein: CASTIGQGVTGELFF. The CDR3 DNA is TGTGCCAGCACGATCGGACAGGGGGTCACCGGGGAGCTGTTTTTT.

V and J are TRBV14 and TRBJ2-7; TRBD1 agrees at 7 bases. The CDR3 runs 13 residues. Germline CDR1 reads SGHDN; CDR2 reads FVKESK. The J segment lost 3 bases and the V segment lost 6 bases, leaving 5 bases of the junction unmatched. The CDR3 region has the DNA TGTGCCAGCAGACCCGGGACAGTCTACGAGCAGTACTTC. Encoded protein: CASRPGTVYEQYF.

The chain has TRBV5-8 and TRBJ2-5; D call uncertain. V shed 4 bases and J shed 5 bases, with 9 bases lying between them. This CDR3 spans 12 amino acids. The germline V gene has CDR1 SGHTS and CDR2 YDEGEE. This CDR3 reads CASSPIGETQYF. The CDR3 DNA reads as TGTGCCAGCAGCCCCATCGGGGAGACCCAGTACTTC.

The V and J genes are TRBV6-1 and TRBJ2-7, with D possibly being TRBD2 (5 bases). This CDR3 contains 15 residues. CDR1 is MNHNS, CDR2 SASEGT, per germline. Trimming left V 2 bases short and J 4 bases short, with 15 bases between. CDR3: CASSEQHSGPYEQYF. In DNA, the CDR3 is TGTGCCAGCAGTGAACAACACAGCGGACCTTACGAGCAGTACTTC.

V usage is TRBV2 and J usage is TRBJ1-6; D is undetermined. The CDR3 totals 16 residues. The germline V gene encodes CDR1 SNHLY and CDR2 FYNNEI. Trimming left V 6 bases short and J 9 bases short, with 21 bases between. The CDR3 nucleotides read TGTGCCAGCAGATCTACGGGGAGGAACAATCCTTCACCCCTCCACTTT. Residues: CASRSTGRNNPSPLHF.

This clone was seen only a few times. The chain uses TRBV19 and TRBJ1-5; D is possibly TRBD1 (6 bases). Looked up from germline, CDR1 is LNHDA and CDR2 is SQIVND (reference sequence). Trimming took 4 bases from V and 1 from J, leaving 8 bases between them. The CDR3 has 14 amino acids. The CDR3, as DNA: TGTGCCAGTAGTAGCGGACAGAGCAATCAGCCCCAGCATTTT. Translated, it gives CASSSGQSNQPQHF.

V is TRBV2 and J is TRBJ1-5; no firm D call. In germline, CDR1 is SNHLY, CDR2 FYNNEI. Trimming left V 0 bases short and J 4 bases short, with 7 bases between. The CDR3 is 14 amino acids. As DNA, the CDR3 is TGTGCCAGCAGTGAAGCGGGCTGGAATCAGCCCCAGCATTTT. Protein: CASSEAGWNQPQHF. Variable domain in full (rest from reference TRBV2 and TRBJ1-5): EPEVTQTPSHQVTQMGQEVILRCVPISNHLYFYWYRQILGQKVEFLVSFYNNEISEKSEIFDDQFSVERPDGSNFTLKIRSTKLEDSAMYFCASSEAGWNQPQHFGDGTRLSIL.

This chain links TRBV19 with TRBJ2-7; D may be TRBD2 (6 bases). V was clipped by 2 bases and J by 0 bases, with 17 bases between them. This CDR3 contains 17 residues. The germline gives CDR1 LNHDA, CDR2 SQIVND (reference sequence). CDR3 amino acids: CASSIRTGGASSYEQYF. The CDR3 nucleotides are TGTGCCAGTAGTATAAGGACGGGCGGGGCAAGCTCCTACGAGCAGTACTTC.

The DNA of the CDR3 is TGTGCCAGCAAGCCCGGGAGCTCGTACGAGCAGTACTTC. Translated, it gives CASKPGSSYEQYF. The rearrangement uses TRBV28 and TRBJ2-7; D may be TRBD2 (6 bases). Germline CDR1 MDHEN, CDR2 SYDVKM. The CDR3 extends over 13 amino acids. Deletions cut 7 bases from V and 4 bases from J, with 14 bases between.

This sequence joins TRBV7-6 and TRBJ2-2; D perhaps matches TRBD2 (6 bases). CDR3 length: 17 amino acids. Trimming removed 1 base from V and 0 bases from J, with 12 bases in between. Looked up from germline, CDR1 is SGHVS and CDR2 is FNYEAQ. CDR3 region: CASSLVSGGANTGELFF. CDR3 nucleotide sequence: TGTGCCAGCAGCTTAGTTTCCGGGGGAGCGAACACCGGGGAGCTGTTTTTT.

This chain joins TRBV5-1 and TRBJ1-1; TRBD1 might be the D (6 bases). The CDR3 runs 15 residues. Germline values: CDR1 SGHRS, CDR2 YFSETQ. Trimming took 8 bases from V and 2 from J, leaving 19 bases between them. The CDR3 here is CASSDMTGYNTEAFF. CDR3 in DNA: TGCGCCAGTAGCGACATGACAGGTTACAACACTGAAGCTTTCTTT.

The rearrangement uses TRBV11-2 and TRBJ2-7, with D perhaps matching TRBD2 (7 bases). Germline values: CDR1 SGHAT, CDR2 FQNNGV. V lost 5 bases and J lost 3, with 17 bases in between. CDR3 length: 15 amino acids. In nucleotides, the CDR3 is TGTGCCAGCAGCCCCCTAGGGGGGGATTACTACGAGCAGTACTTC. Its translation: CASSPLGGDYYEQYF.

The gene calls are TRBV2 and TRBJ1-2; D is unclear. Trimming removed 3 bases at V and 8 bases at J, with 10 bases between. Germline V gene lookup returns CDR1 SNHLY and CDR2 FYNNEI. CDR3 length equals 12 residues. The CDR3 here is CASSETGGGYTF. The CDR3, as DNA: TGTGCCAGCAGTGAGACCGGAGGGGGCTACACCTTC.

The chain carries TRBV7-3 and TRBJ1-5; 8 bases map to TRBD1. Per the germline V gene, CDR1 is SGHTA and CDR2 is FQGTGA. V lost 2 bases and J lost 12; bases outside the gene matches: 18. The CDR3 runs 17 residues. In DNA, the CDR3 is TGTGCCAGCAGCTTAGATTGCTTCCGGGACAGGTGGGATCTCCAGCATTTT. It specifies CASSLDCFRDRWDLQHF.

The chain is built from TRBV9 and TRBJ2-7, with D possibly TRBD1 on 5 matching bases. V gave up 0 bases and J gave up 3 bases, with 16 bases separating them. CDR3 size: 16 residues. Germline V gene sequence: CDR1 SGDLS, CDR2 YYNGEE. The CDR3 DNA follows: TGTGCCAGCAGCGTAGGGGATGCAGGGTGGGGCTACGAGCAGTACTTC. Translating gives CASSVGDAGWGYEQYF.

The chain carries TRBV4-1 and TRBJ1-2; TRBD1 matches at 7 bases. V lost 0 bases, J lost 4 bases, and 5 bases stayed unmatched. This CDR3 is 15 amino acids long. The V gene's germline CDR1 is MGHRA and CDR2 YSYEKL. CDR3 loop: CASSQDPRDSYGYTF. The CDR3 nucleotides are TGCGCCAGCAGCCAAGATCCGAGGGACAGCTATGGCTACACCTTC.

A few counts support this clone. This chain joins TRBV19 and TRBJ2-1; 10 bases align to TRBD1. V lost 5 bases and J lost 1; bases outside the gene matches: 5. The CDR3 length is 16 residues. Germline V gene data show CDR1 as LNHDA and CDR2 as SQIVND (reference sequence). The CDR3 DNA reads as TGTGCCAGTAGTCGTCGACAGGGGGCATCCTACAATGAGCAGTTCTTC. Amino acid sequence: CASSRRQGASYNEQFF.

This CDR3 reads CASSDEVLTEINYGYTF. The CDR3 DNA sequence: TGTGCCAGCAGTGACGAGGTGTTGACAGAGATTAACTATGGCTACACCTTC. The V and J genes are TRBV2 and TRBJ1-2, with D perhaps TRBD1 (5 bases). The CDR3 spans 17 residues. Trimming pared 3 bases from V and 1 base from J, leaving 18 bases between. Germline V gene lookup returns CDR1 SNHLY and CDR2 FYNNEI.

The CDR3 loop is CSVLTGDEQYF. CDR3 nucleotides: TGCAGCGTTCTTACGGGGGACGAGCAGTACTTC. This chain links TRBV29-1 with TRBJ2-5; D is possibly TRBD2 (6 bases). Gene TRBJ2-7 matches the end of the DNA better, so the J call may be wrong. The CDR3 runs to 11 residues. Per germline, CDR1 SQVTM and CDR2 ANQGSEA.